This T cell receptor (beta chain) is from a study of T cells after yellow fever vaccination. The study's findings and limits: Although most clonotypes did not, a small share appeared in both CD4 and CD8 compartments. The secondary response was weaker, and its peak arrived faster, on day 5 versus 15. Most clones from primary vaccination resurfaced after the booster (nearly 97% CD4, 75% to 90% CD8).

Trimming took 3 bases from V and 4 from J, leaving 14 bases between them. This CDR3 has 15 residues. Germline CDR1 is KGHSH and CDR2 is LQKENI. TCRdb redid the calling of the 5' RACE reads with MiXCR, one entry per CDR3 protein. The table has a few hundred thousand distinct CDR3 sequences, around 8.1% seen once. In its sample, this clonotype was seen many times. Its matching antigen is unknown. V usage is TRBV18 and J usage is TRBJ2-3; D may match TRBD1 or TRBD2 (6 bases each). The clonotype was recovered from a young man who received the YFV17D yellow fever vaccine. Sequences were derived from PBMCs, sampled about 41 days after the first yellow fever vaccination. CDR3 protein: CASSPPGGRADTQYF. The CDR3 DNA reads TGTGCCAGCTCACCCCCCGGGGGCAGGGCAGATACGCAGTATTTT.